This TCR beta chain is drawn from a study of Ad26.COV2.S vaccination and SARS-CoV-2 variants. Study summary: The trial was COV1001 and the donor's arm was Ad26.COV2.S. Once, or twice with 56 days between doses, Ad26.COV2.S was given intramuscularly. Whole-study findings and limits: Across vaccine and placebo recipients, the breadth of non-spike TCRs was similar. Marked by substantial breadth, spike-specific CD8+ and CD4+ T cell responses were reportedly seen after vaccination.

The treatment is: around 19 received Ad26.COV2.S at low or high dose, single or two shots; several received placebo; per-sample allocation not given. Sampling was performed 63 days after the first vaccine or placebo injection. The V gene lost 5 bases and the J gene lost 0 bases, with 9 bases spanning the gap. The germline V gene has CDR1 SGHRS and CDR2 YFSETQ. This CDR3 is built from 15 residues. The sample holds one count of this clone. Its antigen is not known. The repertoire was sequenced with immunoSEQ multiplex PCR; TCRdb's copy has only in-frame clones and lacks some. This sample has a few hundred thousand clones, with roughly 90% found just once.

The TCR originated in a person aged 18-60 years who received the Ad26.COV2.S COVID-19 vaccine or a placebo. The V gene is TRBV5-1, the J gene TRBJ1-6, with no clear D. The sequencing used peripheral blood, collected in a trial of Ad26.COV2.S vaccine versus placebo. The DNA of the CDR3 is TGCGCCAGCAGACCGGACTACTCCTATAATTCACCCCTCCACTTT. Encoded protein: CASRPDYSYNSPLHF.